These T cell receptor beta chains were read from a single sample in a study of cytomegalovirus exposure and HLA in healthy donors. Profiling relied on immunoSEQ multiplex PCR, and the TCRdb table lists in-frame clones only, not all of them. The sample includes about 360,000 clones, 75% to 90% of them seen just once. The sequenced sample was PBMCs. The receptors come from a woman under 30 in good health and CMV-seronegative. Both conserved end residues are part of each CDR3. Fields, in order: D gene, V gene, J gene, CDR3 length, clone size, CDR3 DNA, CDR3 protein. A D gene is named only where the DNA matches it firmly. Only part of the rows carry a size: once, few, many, or a class if the clone is expanded.

d_call: TRBD1; v_call: TRBV5-1; j_call: TRBJ1-2; cdr3_length: 16; clone_size: -; cdr3_nt: TGCGCCAGCAGCTTACAATCCGGGACAGGGGGCGCGGGCTACACCTTC; cdr3_aa: CASSLQSGTGGAGYTF
d_call: TRBD2; v_call: TRBV5-1; j_call: TRBJ2-3; cdr3_length: 17; clone_size: -; cdr3_nt: TGCGCCAGCAGCTTGCATGGGGGAGGGCCATCCACAGATACGCAGTATTTT; cdr3_aa: CASSLHGGGPSTDTQYF
d_call: -; v_call: TRBV4-1; j_call: TRBJ2-7; cdr3_length: 16; clone_size: -; cdr3_nt: TGCGCCAGCAGCCACTTGGTAAGCGGAATCTCCTACGAGCAGTACTTC; cdr3_aa: CASSHLVSGISYEQYF
d_call: TRBD2; v_call: TRBV7-2; j_call: TRBJ2-7; cdr3_length: 15; clone_size: -; cdr3_nt: TGTGCCAGCAGCTCCTCCGTGACTAGCGGGATGTTCTGGCACTTC; cdr3_aa: CASSSSVTSGMFWHF
d_call: TRBD1; v_call: TRBV19; j_call: TRBJ1-5; cdr3_length: 13; clone_size: -; cdr3_nt: TGTGCCAGCCGGGACAGCCAATATCAGCCCCAGCATTTT; cdr3_aa: CASRDSQYQPQHF
d_call: TRBD2; v_call: TRBV6-1; j_call: TRBJ2-7; cdr3_length: 14; clone_size: -; cdr3_nt: TGTGCCAGCAGTGTCACTAGCGGGATGCGCGAGCAGTACTTC; cdr3_aa: CASSVTSGMREQYF
d_call: TRBD1; v_call: TRBV13; j_call: TRBJ1-2; cdr3_length: 15; clone_size: -; cdr3_nt: TGTGCCAGCAGCCCTGACAGGGGTACTAACTATGGCTACACCTTC; cdr3_aa: CASSPDRGTNYGYTF
d_call: -; v_call: TRBV7-9; j_call: TRBJ1-2; cdr3_length: 13; clone_size: -; cdr3_nt: TGTGCCAGCAGCCTACAAGGGGGCTATGGCTACACCTTC; cdr3_aa: CASSLQGGYGYTF
d_call: TRBD1; v_call: TRBV28; j_call: TRBJ1-5; cdr3_length: 14; clone_size: -; cdr3_nt: TGTGCCAGCAGCGCGGACAGGGTGGGTCAGCCCCAGCATTTT; cdr3_aa: CASSADRVGQPQHF
d_call: -; v_call: TRBV5-1; j_call: TRBJ2-6; cdr3_length: 18; clone_size: -; cdr3_nt: TGCGCCAGCAGCCCCGAAGGAGGCCTTAAATCTGGGGCCAACGTCCTGACTTTC; cdr3_aa: CASSPEGGLKSGANVLTF
d_call: TRBD1; v_call: TRBV29-1; j_call: TRBJ1-2; cdr3_length: 15; clone_size: -; cdr3_nt: TGCAGCGTTAGCTTACCTCGAGGGGGCGGCTATGGCTACACCTTC; cdr3_aa: CSVSLPRGGGYGYTF
d_call: -; v_call: TRBV20-1; j_call: TRBJ2-7; cdr3_length: 11; clone_size: -; cdr3_nt: TGCAGTGCCCAACAGGGTTACGAGCAGTACTTC; cdr3_aa: CSAQQGYEQYF
d_call: -; v_call: TRBV29-1; j_call: TRBJ2-1; cdr3_length: 15; clone_size: -; cdr3_nt: TGCAGCGTGCATAAGGGGGGGTTCTCCTACAATGAGCAGTTCTTC; cdr3_aa: CSVHKGGFSYNEQFF
d_call: -; v_call: TRBV4-2; j_call: TRBJ1-2; cdr3_length: 16; clone_size: -; cdr3_nt: TGTGCCAGCAGCCAAGAAATGGTGCAGGGACATTATGGTTTTACCTTC; cdr3_aa: CASSQEMVQGHYGFTF
d_call: TRBD1; v_call: TRBV2; j_call: TRBJ1-1; cdr3_length: 14; clone_size: few; cdr3_nt: TGTGCCAGCAGAGGACAGGGTCGGAACACTGAAGCTTTCTTT; cdr3_aa: CASRGQGRNTEAFF
d_call: -; v_call: TRBV2; j_call: TRBJ2-2; cdr3_length: 17; clone_size: few; cdr3_nt: TGTGCCAGCAGTGAACATCTGCCTAGCAGGCACACCGGGGAGCTGTTTTTT; cdr3_aa: CASSEHLPSRHTGELFF
d_call: TRBD2; v_call: TRBV27; j_call: TRBJ2-7; cdr3_length: 16; clone_size: -; cdr3_nt: TGTGCCAGCAGTCCCCTTAGCGGGGCAAGCTCCTACGAGCAGTACTTC; cdr3_aa: CASSPLSGASSYEQYF
d_call: TRBD1; v_call: TRBV19; j_call: TRBJ1-2; cdr3_length: 16; clone_size: -; cdr3_nt: TGTGCCAGTACCATTCTGGGACAGAACCTTTTCAGTGGCTACACCTTC; cdr3_aa: CASTILGQNLFSGYTF